One and the same sample provided the 21 T cell receptor beta chains below, sequenced in a study of blood T cell repertoires in COVID-19. TCRdb keeps only in-frame clones here, not all; method: immunoSEQ multiplex PCR. The table shows approximately 300,000 clones, with roughly nine tenths occurring only once. Sequencing was carried out using PBMCs or T cells enriched from blood (not recorded which). These receptors were taken from a woman aged 25 to 39 who had been exposed to COVID-19.

The chain uses TRBV7-2 and TRBJ1-3; D is unclear. Germline V gene data show CDR1 as SGHTA and CDR2 as FQGNSA. The CDR3 runs 12 residues. Trimming took off 6 bases at V and 8 bases at J, with 11 bases between the two ends. The CDR3 spells CASSLTADTIYF. The CDR3 DNA is TGTGCCAGCAGTCTAACAGCTGACACCATATATTTT.

CDR3 amino acids: CARNLQGFEAFF. The CDR3 bases are TGTGCCAGGAACTTACAGGGATTTGAAGCTTTCTTT. This sequence joins TRBV2 and TRBJ1-1; tentatively, D is TRBD1 (6 bases). V dropped 9 bases and J dropped 7 bases, with 15 bases sitting between them. The CDR3 extends over 12 amino acids. Germline CDR1 is SNHLY and CDR2 is FYNNEI.

This chain connects TRBV7-9 to TRBJ1-3, with no clear D. CDR3 size: 16 residues. Germline CDR1 is SEHNR and CDR2 is FQNEAQ (reference sequence). V lost 5 bases and J lost 0, with 14 bases in between. The DNA of the CDR3 is TGTGCCAGCAGCCCCGCCTTCGTGAGCTCTGGAAACACCATATATTTT. Translated, it gives CASSPAFVSSGNTIYF.

This CDR3 reads CASSSLAVTDTQYF. The CDR3 nucleotides read TGTGCCAGCAGCTCATTAGCGGTGACAGATACGCAGTATTTT. This chain links TRBV13 with TRBJ2-3, with D possibly matching TRBD2 (6 bases). The V gene lost 4 bases and the J gene lost 3 bases, with 11 bases spanning the gap. The CDR3 sequence is 14 residues long. Germline CDR1 is PRHDT and CDR2 is FYEKMQ (reference sequence). The entire variable domain, with the rest obtained from reference TRBV13 and TRBJ2-3, is as follows: AAGVIQSPRHLIKEKRETATLKCYPIPRHDTVYWYQQGPGQDPQFLISFYEKMQSDKGSIPDRFSAQQFSDYHSELNMSSLELGDSALYFCASSSLAVTDTQYFGPGTRLTVL.

The rearrangement uses TRBV4-1 and TRBJ1-3, with D tentatively TRBD1 (5 bases). The V end lost 0 bases, the J end lost 11 bases, and 11 bases lay between the germline ends. The CDR3 extends over 13 amino acids. Looked up from germline, CDR1 is MGHRA and CDR2 is YSYEKL. The DNA of the CDR3 is TGCGCCAGCAGCCAAGAGGGGGGTATCTCCATATATTTT. This sequence encodes CASSQEGGISIYF.

This chain's CDR3 is CASTLDGGQPQHF. The CDR3 DNA reads TGTGCCAGCACCCTTGATGGCGGTCAGCCCCAGCATTTT. The chain employs TRBV2 and TRBJ1-5; no clear D gene. The CDR3 consists of 13 residues. V was cut by 7 bases and J by 6 bases, with 13 bases left in between. Germline CDR1 SNHLY, CDR2 FYNNEI.

The V gene is TRBV9, the J gene TRBJ1-6; the D is unclear. The V end lost 0 bases, the J end lost 9 bases, and 7 bases lay between the germline ends. Germline assignment: CDR1 SGDLS and CDR2 YYNGEE. This CDR3 region has 13 residues. The CDR3 nucleotides read TGTGCCAGCAGCGTAGACGGGGTTTCACCCCTCCACTTT. Amino acids: CASSVDGVSPLHF.

CDR3 coding DNA: TGTGCCAGCAGCCTAGGGACTAGCGGGGGCCTGGATACGCAGTATTTT. It is translated as CASSLGTSGGLDTQYF. The J gene is TRBJ2-3, the V gene TRBV11-2; 14 positions agree with TRBD2. CDR3 length equals 16 residues. The V gene end was trimmed by 5 bases and the J gene end by 6 bases; junction bases not matched to a gene: 7. Germline assignment: CDR1 SGHAT and CDR2 FQNNGV.

The chain recombines TRBV4-3 with TRBJ2-1, with 7 nucleotides matching TRBD2. The V segment lost 0 bases and the J segment 6 bases; nucleotides outside the gene matches: 5. This CDR3 region has 15 residues. The V gene's germline CDR1 is LGHNA and CDR2 YSLEER. The CDR3 coding sequence is TGCGCCAGCAGCCAAGACGTGCGCGGGGGCAATGAGCAGTTCTTC. Translating gives CASSQDVRGGNEQFF.

This rearrangement joins TRBV9 to TRBJ2-1; D may be TRBD1 (6 bases). The length of the CDR3 is 15 residues. Per germline, CDR1 SGDLS and CDR2 YYNGEE. The V and J ends lost 3 bases and 4 bases respectively, with 14 bases between them. The CDR3 here is CASSEWTASYNEQFF. The CDR3 coding sequence is TGTGCCAGCAGCGAATGGACAGCCTCATACAATGAGCAGTTCTTC.

DNA of the CDR3: TGCGCCAGCAGCTTGTCTATCTATATCAATGAGCAGTTCTTC. It translates to CASSLSIYINEQFF. The genes are TRBV5-1 and TRBJ2-1; D is undetermined. Germline V gives CDR1 SGHRS, CDR2 YFSETQ. Trimming shortened V by 1 base and J by 6 bases, and 11 bases separated the two germline ends. The CDR3 totals 14 residues. Using reference TRBV5-1 and TRBJ2-1 for the parts outside the CDR3, the full variable domain is KAGVTQTPRYLIKTRGQQVTLSCSPISGHRSVSWYQQTPGQGLQFLFEYFSETQRNKGNFPGRFSGRQFSNSRSEMNVSTLELGDSALYLCASSLSIYINEQFFGPGTRLTVL.

The rearrangement uses TRBV27 and TRBJ2-6; D is unresolved. This CDR3 has 15 residues. V lost 3 bases and J lost 0, with 6 bases in between. In germline, CDR1 is MNHEY, CDR2 SMNVEV (reference sequence). This CDR3 reads CASSLLYSGANVLTF. The CDR3 DNA reads TGTGCCAGCAGTTTGCTATACTCTGGGGCCAACGTCCTGACTTTC.

The J gene is TRBJ2-2, the V gene TRBV2; D may be TRBD1 (7 bases). The CDR3 contains 13 residues. V was shortened by 7 bases and J by 7 bases, with 13 bases between the two germline ends. CDR1 is SNHLY and CDR2 is FYNNEI in the germline V gene. CDR3 in amino acids: CASTAGGRGELFF. The CDR3 coding sequence is TGTGCCAGCACCGCAGGGGGGCGCGGGGAGCTGTTTTTT.

This chain joins TRBV6-6 and TRBJ1-4; 7 nucleotides match TRBD1. V lost 4 bases to trimming and J lost 7 bases; unmatched junction nucleotides: 12. Germline CDR1 and CDR2: MNHNY and SVGAGI (reference sequence). The CDR3 has 16 residues. The CDR3 DNA is TGTGCCAGCAGTTCCTATAGACAGGGCGTAGGTGAAAAACTGTTTTTT. It is translated as CASSSYRQGVGEKLFF.

The chain joins TRBV25-1 to TRBJ1-2, with D perhaps matching TRBD1 (6 bases). V lost 1 base to trimming and J lost 2 bases, with 14 bases between them. This CDR3 contains 16 residues. Germline V gene data show CDR1 as MGHDK and CDR2 as SYGVNS. This CDR3 reads CASSELRGKKNYGYTF. CDR3 sequence (DNA): TGTGCCAGCAGTGAATTGAGGGGGAAAAAAAACTATGGCTACACCTTC.

V is TRBV5-1 and J is TRBJ2-5, with a possible D match to TRBD2 (6 bases). The CDR3 loop spans 14 amino acids. Per germline, CDR1 SGHRS and CDR2 YFSETQ. Trimming pared 1 base from V and 5 bases from J, leaving 12 bases between. In DNA, the CDR3 is TGCGCCAGCAGCTTGCAGACTAGTGAGGAGACCCAGTACTTC. It yields the protein CASSLQTSEETQYF.

This sequence joins TRBV4-3 and TRBJ1-2; D uncertain. The germline V and J ends were trimmed by 0 bases and 8 bases, with 10 bases remaining between them. The length of the CDR3 is 13 residues. Germline V CDR1 and CDR2: LGHNA, YSLEER. The CDR3, as DNA: TGCGCCAGCAGCCAAGATAGCCGGAGAGGCTACACCTTC. It encodes CASSQDSRRGYTF.

This chain connects TRBV11-2 to TRBJ2-4, with D maybe TRBD1 (8 bases). The CDR3 covers 18 residues. Germline CDR1 and CDR2: SGHAT and FQNNGV. V lost 5 bases and J lost 1, with 21 bases in between. As DNA, the CDR3 is TGTGCCAGCAGCCACCGAGCGGGGCAGGGGGCGGCCAAAAACATTCAGTACTTC. It codes for CASSHRAGQGAAKNIQYF.

The V and J genes are TRBV27 and TRBJ1-1; TRBD1 aligns across 7 bases. The germline V gene has CDR1 MNHEY and CDR2 SMNVEV (reference sequence). The V and J ends lost 2 bases and 5 bases, in that order; junction bases with no gene match: 5. CDR3 length equals 14 residues. CDR3 loop: CASSLRGGGTEAFF. The CDR3 DNA reads as TGTGCCAGCAGTTTAAGAGGGGGCGGTACTGAAGCTTTCTTT.

The J gene is TRBJ1-1, the V gene TRBV6-5; 8 bases fit TRBD1. The V gene's germline CDR1 is MNHEY and CDR2 SVGAGI. CDR3 size: 14 residues. With V trimmed by 6 bases and J by 5 bases, 8 bases remained unmatched. The CDR3 nucleotides read TGTGCCAGCAGAGACACAGGGGGAGGGACTGAAGCTTTCTTT. This gives the protein CASRDTGGGTEAFF.

The gene calls are TRBV12-3 or TRBV12-4 and TRBJ1-1; D gene unclear. V lost 1 base and J 10 bases, leaving 7 bases between the germline ends. The CDR3 loop spans 11 amino acids. CDR3 sequence (DNA): TGTGCCAGCAGTTTAGGAGGGTTAGCTTTCTTT. It specifies CASSLGGLAFF.